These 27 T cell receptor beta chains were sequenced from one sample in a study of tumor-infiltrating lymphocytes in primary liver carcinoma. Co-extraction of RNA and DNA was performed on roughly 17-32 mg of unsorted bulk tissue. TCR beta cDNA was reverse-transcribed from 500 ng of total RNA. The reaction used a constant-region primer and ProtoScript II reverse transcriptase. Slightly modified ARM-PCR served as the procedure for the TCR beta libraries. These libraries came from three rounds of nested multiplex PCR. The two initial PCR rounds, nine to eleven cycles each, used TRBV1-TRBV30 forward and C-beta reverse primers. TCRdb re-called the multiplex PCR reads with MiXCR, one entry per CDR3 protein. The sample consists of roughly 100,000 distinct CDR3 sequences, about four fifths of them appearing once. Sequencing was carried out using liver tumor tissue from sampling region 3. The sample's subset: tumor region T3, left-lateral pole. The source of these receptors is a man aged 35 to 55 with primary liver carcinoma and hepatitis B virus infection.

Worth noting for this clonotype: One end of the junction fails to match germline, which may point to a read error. The CDR3 DNA sequence: TGTGCCAGCGCTCAGAGGCAGTCCCAAGAGACTCAGTACTTC. This translates into CASAQRQSQETQYF. V is TRBV12-3 or TRBV12-4 and J is TRBJ2-5; D unresolved. This CDR3 region has 14 residues.

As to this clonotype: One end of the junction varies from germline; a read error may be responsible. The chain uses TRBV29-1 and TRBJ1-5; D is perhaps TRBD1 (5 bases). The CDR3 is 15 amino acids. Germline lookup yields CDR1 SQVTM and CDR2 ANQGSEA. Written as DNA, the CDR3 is TGCAGCGTTGTGATTACAGGTGATAGCAATCAGCCCCAGCAATTT. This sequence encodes CSVVITGDSNQPQQF.

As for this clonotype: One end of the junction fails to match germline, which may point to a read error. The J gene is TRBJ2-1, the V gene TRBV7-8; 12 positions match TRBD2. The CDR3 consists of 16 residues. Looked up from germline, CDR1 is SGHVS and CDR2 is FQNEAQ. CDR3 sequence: CASSHLAGGSYNEHFF. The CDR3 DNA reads TGTGCCAGTAGCCATCTAGCGGGAGGGTCCTACAATGAGCATTTCTTC.

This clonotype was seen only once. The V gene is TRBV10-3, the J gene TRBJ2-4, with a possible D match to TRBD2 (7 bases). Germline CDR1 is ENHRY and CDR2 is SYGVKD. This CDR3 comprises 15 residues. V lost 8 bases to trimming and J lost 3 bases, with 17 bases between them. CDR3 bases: TGTGCCATCCGGGGGGCCGGGGACCTCAAAAACATTCAGTACTTC. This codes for CAIRGAGDLKNIQYF.

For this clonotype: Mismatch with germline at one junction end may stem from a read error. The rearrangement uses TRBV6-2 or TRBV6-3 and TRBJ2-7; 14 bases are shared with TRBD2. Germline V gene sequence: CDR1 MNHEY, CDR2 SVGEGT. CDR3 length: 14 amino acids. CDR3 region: CVSRLAGGTYKQYF. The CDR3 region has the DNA TGTGTCAGCAGACTAGCGGGAGGGACCTACAAACAGTACTTC.

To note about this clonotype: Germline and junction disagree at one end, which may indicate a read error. This CDR3 reads CATSYTGSFSRELFF. In DNA form, the CDR3 reads TGTGCCACCAGCTATACAGGATCTTTCTCCCGGGAGCTGTTTTTT. The J gene is TRBJ2-2, the V gene TRBV11-1; perhaps TRBD1 as D (5 bases). This CDR3 is built from 15 residues. Germline V gene lookup returns CDR1 SGHAT and CDR2 FQDESV (reference sequence).

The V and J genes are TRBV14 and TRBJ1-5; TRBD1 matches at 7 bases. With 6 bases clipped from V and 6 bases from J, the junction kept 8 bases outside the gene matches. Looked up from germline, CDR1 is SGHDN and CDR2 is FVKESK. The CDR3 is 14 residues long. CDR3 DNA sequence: TGTGCCAGCAGTAGCAGACAGGGCGGTCAGCCCCAGCATTTT. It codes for CASSSRQGGQPQHF.

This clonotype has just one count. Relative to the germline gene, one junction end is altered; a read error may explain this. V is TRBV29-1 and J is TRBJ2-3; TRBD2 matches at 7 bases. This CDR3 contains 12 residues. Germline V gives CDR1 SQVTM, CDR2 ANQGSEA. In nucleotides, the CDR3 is TGCAGCGTGGGCGGGGGTACAGATAAGCAGTATTTT. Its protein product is CSVGGGTDKQYF.

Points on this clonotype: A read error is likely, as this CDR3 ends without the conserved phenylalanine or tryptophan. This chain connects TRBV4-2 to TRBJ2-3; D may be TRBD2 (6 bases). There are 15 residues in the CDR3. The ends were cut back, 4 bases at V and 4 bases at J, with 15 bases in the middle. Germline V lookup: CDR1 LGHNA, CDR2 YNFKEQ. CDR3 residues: CASSLTSISSDTQYS. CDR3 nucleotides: TGTGCCAGCAGCCTGACTAGTATAAGCTCAGATACGCAGTATTCT.

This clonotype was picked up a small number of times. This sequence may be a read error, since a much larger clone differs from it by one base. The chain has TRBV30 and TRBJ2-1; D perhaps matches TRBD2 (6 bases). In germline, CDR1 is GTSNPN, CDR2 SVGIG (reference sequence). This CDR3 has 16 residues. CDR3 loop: CTWSPPGLLFYNEQFF. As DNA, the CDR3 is TGTACCTGGAGCCCTCCGGGACTCCTTTTCTACAATGAGCAGTTCTTC.

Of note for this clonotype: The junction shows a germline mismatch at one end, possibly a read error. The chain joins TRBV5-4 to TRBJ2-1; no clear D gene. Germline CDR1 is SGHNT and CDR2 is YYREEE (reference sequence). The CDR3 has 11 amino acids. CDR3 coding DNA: TGTGTCAGCAGTTCCTGCAATGAGCAGTTCTTC. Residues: CVSSSCNEQFF.

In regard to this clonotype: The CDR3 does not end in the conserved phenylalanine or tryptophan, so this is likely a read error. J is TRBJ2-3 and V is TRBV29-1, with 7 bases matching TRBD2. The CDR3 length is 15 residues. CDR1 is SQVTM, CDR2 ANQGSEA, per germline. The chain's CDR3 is CSTWPRERGTDMQYI. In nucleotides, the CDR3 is TGCAGCACCTGGCCGCGGGAGAGGGGCACAGATATGCAGTATATT.

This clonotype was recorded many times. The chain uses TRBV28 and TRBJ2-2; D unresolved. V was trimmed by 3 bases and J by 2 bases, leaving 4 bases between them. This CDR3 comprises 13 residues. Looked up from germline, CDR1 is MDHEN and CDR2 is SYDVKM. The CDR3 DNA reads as TGTGCCAGCAGTTTTCATAACACCGGGGAGCTGTTTTTT. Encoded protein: CASSFHNTGELFF.

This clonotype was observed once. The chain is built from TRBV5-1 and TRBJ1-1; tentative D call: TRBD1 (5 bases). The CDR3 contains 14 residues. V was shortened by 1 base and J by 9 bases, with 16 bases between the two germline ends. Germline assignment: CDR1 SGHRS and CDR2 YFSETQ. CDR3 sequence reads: CASSLLETASQAFF. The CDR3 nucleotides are TGCGCCAGCAGCTTGCTCGAGACAGCGTCTCAAGCTTTCTTT.

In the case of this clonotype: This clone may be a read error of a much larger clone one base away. This chain's CDR3 is CASSLGNSFYYNEQSF. CDR3 nucleotides: TGCGCCAGCAGCTTGGGTAACAGCTTTTACTACAATGAGCAGTCCTTC. This chain joins TRBV5-1 and TRBJ2-1; no clear D gene. Germline V lookup: CDR1 SGHRS, CDR2 YFSETQ. The CDR3 extends over 16 amino acids.

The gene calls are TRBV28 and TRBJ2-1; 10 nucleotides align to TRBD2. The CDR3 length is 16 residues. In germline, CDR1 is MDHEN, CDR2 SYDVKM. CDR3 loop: CSGIHPERGGYNEQFF. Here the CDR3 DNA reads TGTTCCGGCATCCACCCGGAGCGGGGGGGCTACAATGAGCAGTTCTTC.

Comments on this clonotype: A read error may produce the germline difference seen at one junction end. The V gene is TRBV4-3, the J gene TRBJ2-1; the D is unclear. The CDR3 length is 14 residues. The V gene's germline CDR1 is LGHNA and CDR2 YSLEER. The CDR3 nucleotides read TGCGCCAGCAGCCAAGGGATCAATTTCGATGAGCAATTCTTC. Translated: CASSQGINFDEQFF.

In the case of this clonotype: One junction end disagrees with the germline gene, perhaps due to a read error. CDR3 bases: TGCGCCTGCAGCCAAACCCCCGGGGCAACCTACGACCAGTACTTC. It is translated as CACSQTPGATYDQYF. The rearrangement links TRBV4-1 to TRBJ2-7; D may correspond to TRBD1 or TRBD2 (5 bases each). The CDR3 extends over 15 amino acids. Germline-derived CDR1 and CDR2 are MGHRA and YSYEKL.

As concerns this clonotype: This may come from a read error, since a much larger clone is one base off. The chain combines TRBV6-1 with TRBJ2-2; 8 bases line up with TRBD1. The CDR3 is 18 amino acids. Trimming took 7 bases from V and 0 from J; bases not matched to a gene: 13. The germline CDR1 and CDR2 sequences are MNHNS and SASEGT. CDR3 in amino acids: CASKGPGQADANTGELFF. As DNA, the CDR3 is TGTGCCAGCAAGGGACCGGGACAGGCTGACGCGAACACCGGGGAGCTGTTTTTT.

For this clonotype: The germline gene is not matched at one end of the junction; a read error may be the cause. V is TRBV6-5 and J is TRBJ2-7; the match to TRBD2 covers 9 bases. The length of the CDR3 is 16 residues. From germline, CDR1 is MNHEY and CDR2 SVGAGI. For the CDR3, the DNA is TGTGTCAGCAGTTACCTCGGGACTAGCTGGAGGACCGAGCAGTACTTC. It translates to CVSSYLGTSWRTEQYF.

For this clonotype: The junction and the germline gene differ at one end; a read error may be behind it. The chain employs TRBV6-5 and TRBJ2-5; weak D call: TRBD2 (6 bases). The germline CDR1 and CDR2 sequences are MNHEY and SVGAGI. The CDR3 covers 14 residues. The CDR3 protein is CASSYAAGKETQYF. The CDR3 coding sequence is TGTGCTAGCAGCTACGCAGCGGGCAAGGAAACCCAGTACTTC.

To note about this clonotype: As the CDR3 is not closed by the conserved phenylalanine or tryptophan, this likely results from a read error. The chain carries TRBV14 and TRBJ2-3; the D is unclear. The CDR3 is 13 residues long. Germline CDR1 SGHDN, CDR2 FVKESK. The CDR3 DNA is TGTGCCAGCAGTCAAGACGGCGAAGATACGCAGTATTCT. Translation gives CASSQDGEDTQYS.

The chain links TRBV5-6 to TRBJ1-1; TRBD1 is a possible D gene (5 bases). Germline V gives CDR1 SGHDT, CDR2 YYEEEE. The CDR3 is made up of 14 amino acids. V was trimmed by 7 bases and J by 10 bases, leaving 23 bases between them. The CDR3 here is CASDLGEVGAGAFF. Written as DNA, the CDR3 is TGTGCCAGCGACTTGGGGGAGGTTGGTGCAGGAGCTTTCTTT.

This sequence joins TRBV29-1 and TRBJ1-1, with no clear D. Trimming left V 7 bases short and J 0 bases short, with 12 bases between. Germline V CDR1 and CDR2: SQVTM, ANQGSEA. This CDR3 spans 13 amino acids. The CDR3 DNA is TGCAGCGGGGGAGACATGCTGAACACTGAAGCTTTCTTT. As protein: CSGGDMLNTEAFF.

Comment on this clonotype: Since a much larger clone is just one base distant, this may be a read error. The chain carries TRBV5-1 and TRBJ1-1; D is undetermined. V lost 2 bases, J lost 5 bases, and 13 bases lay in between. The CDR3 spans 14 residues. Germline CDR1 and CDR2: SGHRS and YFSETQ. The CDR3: CASSFGASRTEAFF. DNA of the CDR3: TGCGCCAGCAGCTTTGGAGCTTCCAGGACTGAAGCTTTCTTT.

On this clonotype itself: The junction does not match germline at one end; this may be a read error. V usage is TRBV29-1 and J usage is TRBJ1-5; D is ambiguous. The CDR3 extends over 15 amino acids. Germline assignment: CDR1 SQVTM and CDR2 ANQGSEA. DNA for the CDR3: TGCAGCGTTGCGATTACATGTGATAGCAATCAACCCCAGCATTTT. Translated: CSVAITCDSNQPQHF.

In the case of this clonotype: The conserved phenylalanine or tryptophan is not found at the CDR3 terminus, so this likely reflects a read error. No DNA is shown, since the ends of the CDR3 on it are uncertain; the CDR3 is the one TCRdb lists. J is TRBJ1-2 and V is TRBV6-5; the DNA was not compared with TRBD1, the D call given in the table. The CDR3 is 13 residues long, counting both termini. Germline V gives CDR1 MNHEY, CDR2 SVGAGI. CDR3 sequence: CASTPRGEGGYSS.